The 22 T cell receptor beta chains below come from one sample, sequenced in a study of blood T cell repertoires in COVID-19. Generated by immunoSEQ multiplex PCR, the TCRdb table keeps only in-frame clones and is missing some. Found here are around 100,000 clones, about 85% of them singletons; the top ten hold around 1.9%. Sequencing input: peripheral blood. The receptors derive from a woman in her 70s with active or convalescent COVID-19.

The chain is built from TRBV2 and TRBJ1-3, with a tentative D call TRBD1 (6 bases). V dropped 1 base and J dropped 0 bases, with 10 bases sitting between them. In germline, CDR1 is SNHLY, CDR2 FYNNEI. The CDR3 runs 16 residues. CDR3 residues: CASSEVQGTSGNTIYF. CDR3 sequence (DNA): TGTGCCAGCAGTGAAGTACAGGGTACCTCTGGAAACACCATATATTTT.

J is TRBJ1-3 and V is TRBV19, with D perhaps matching TRBD1 (6 bases). The CDR3 sequence is 15 residues long. CDR1 LNHDA and CDR2 SQIVND come from the germline V gene (reference sequence). Trimming stripped 4 bases from V and 5 bases from J, with 15 bases between. The CDR3 is CASSTSDRLRNTIYF. The CDR3 DNA reads as TGTGCCAGTAGTACGTCGGACAGATTAAGAAACACCATATATTTT.

The V gene is TRBV9, the J gene TRBJ2-3, with TRBD2 matching over 7 bases. This CDR3 is 15 amino acids long. The V gene's germline CDR1 is SGDLS and CDR2 YYNGEE. V was clipped by 3 bases and J by 5 bases; unmatched bases: 9. For the CDR3, the DNA is TGTGCCAGCAGCGGGGGAGGAGGGAGGGAAGATACGCAGTATTTT. Protein sequence: CASSGGGGREDTQYF.

V usage is TRBV5-6 and J usage is TRBJ1-6; D perhaps matches TRBD1 (6 bases). V was pared by 2 bases and J by 8 bases, with 23 bases between. CDR3 length: 18 amino acids. Germline lookup yields CDR1 SGHDT and CDR2 YYEEEE. Here the CDR3 reads CASSFGSGAKAGYSPLHF. The CDR3 nucleotides are TGTGCCAGCAGCTTCGGGTCGGGGGCGAAAGCGGGGTATTCACCCCTCCACTTT.

J is TRBJ2-5 and V is TRBV14, with D unclear. Trimming shortened V by 1 base and J by 2 bases, and 5 bases separated the two germline ends. The germline V gene encodes CDR1 SGHDN and CDR2 FVKESK. The CDR3 runs 13 residues. DNA of the CDR3: TGTGCCAGCAGCCAAGGAGCTCAAGAGACCCAGTACTTC. It translates to CASSQGAQETQYF.

The chain recombines TRBV19 with TRBJ1-6; TRBD1 matches at 9 bases. The J segment lost 7 bases and the V segment lost 5 bases, leaving 6 bases of the junction unmatched. The germline V gene has CDR1 LNHDA and CDR2 SQIVND (reference sequence). The CDR3 covers 15 residues. In DNA, the CDR3 is TGTGCCAGTAGTCTGAACAGGGGGCAAAATTCACCCCTCCACTTT. Translated, it gives CASSLNRGQNSPLHF.

The chain links TRBV2 to TRBJ2-3, with 8 bases identical to TRBD2. V gave up 6 bases and J gave up 1 base; unmatched junction bases: 6. Germline lookup yields CDR1 SNHLY and CDR2 FYNNEI. This CDR3 comprises 15 residues. This CDR3 reads CASRRRGDGTDTQYF. The CDR3 bases are TGTGCCAGCAGACGGCGGGGGGACGGCACAGATACGCAGTATTTT.

The chain is built from TRBV12-3 or TRBV12-4 and TRBJ2-2, with D tentatively TRBD2 (6 bases). V dropped 6 bases and J dropped 5 bases, with 10 bases sitting between them. The CDR3 runs 13 residues. The CDR3: CASRPGRTGELFF. In DNA, the CDR3 is TGTGCCAGCAGACCAGGGAGGACCGGGGAGCTGTTTTTT.

This chain links TRBV5-1 with TRBJ2-3; no clear D gene. Germline V lookup: CDR1 SGHRS, CDR2 YFSETQ. V was pared by 2 bases and J by 1 base, with 8 bases between. This CDR3 has 14 residues. CDR3 region: CASSFDGGTDTQYF. The CDR3 nucleotides are TGCGCCAGCAGCTTCGATGGAGGCACAGATACGCAGTATTTT.

This clone was seen a few times. The chain carries TRBV29-1 and TRBJ2-7, with TRBD2 as a possible D gene (6 bases). Trimming shortened V by 6 bases and J by 5 bases, and 23 bases separated the two germline ends. Germline CDR1 SQVTM, CDR2 ANQGSEA. CDR3 length: 15 amino acids. The CDR3 sequence: CSVARARGGWDEQYF. The CDR3 DNA sequence: TGCAGCGTCGCCCGAGCCCGTGGGGGGTGGGACGAGCAGTACTTC.

The rearrangement links TRBV24-1 to TRBJ2-3, with 16 bases aligning to TRBD2. This CDR3 comprises 16 residues. CDR1 is KGHDR and CDR2 is SFDVKD in the germline V gene. The trim removed 4 bases at V and 6 bases at J, leaving 3 bases unmatched. The CDR3, as DNA: TGTGCCACCAGTGAGGGACTAGCGGGGGGGTACGATACGCAGTATTTT. Translating it yields CATSEGLAGGYDTQYF.

The chain links TRBV12-3 or TRBV12-4 to TRBJ1-4; 7 bases match TRBD1. The CDR3 sequence is 13 residues long. With V trimmed by 5 bases and J by 7 bases, 4 bases remained unmatched. The DNA for the CDR3 is TGTGCCAGCAGTCGTGGACAGGCTGAAAAACTGTTTTTT. It is translated as CASSRGQAEKLFF.

With regard to this clone: Other nucleotide sequences in the sample specify the same CDR3. V is TRBV9 and J is TRBJ2-5, with D possibly matching TRBD1 (7 bases). Looked up from germline, CDR1 is SGDLS and CDR2 is YYNGEE. There are 14 residues in the CDR3. V was trimmed by 3 bases and J by 5 bases, leaving 14 bases between them. The CDR3 spells CASSARQGGETQYF. The CDR3 nucleotides are TGTGCCAGCAGCGCACGACAGGGAGGCGAGACCCAGTACTTC.

This clone has just one count. The chain recombines TRBV11-3 with TRBJ2-6, with D possibly being TRBD1 (5 bases). V was cut by 1 base and J by 2 bases, with 9 bases left in between. In germline, CDR1 is SGHNT, CDR2 YENEEA. The CDR3 spans 16 residues. The chain's CDR3 is CASSLGQGAGANVLTF. CDR3 nucleotide sequence: TGTGCCAGCAGCTTAGGGCAGGGTGCTGGGGCCAACGTCCTGACTTTC.

The chain has TRBV5-4 and TRBJ1-1; 7 bases align to TRBD1. Germline V gene data show CDR1 as SGHNT and CDR2 as YYREEE (reference sequence). The V segment lost 4 bases and the J segment 6 bases; nucleotides outside the gene matches: 9. This CDR3 has 14 amino acids. In DNA form, the CDR3 reads TGTGCCAGCAGCACAGAACAGGGGAGTGCTGAAGCTTTCTTT. Encoded protein: CASSTEQGSAEAFF.

The count of this clone is one. The V and J genes are TRBV5-5 and TRBJ2-5; D might be TRBD1 (6 bases). This CDR3 is 16 amino acids long. The V and J ends lost 4 bases and 0 bases respectively, with 16 bases between them. CDR1 SGHKS and CDR2 YYEKEE come from the germline V gene (reference sequence). The CDR3 is CASSILEGVYQETQYF. The DNA for the CDR3 is TGTGCCAGCAGCATCCTTGAGGGGGTGTACCAAGAGACCCAGTACTTC.

This chain uses TRBV5-6 with TRBJ1-4; weak D call: TRBD1 (5 bases). Deletions cut 2 bases from V and 7 bases from J, with 12 bases between. CDR1 is SGHDT, CDR2 YYEEEE, per germline. CDR3 length: 14 residues. The DNA of the CDR3 is TGTGCCAGCAGCTTAGGCCCCGGGGGTGAAAAACTGTTTTTT. It is translated as CASSLGPGGEKLFF.

This chain uses TRBV15 with TRBJ1-1; TRBD1 matches 8 bases. V was clipped by 1 base and J by 4 bases; unmatched bases: 5. Germline assignment: CDR1 LNHNV and CDR2 YYDKDF (reference sequence). The CDR3 length is 15 residues. The CDR3 spells CATSRGRQGTTEAFF. CDR3 coding DNA: TGTGCCACCAGCAGAGGGAGACAGGGGACCACTGAAGCTTTCTTT. The whole variable domain, remainder taken from reference TRBV15 and TRBJ1-1, is DAMVIQNPRYQVTQFGKPVTLSCSQTLNHNVMYWYQQKSSQAPKLLFHYYDKDFNNEADTPDNFQSRRPNTSFCFLDIRSPGLGDTAMYLCATSRGRQGTTEAFFGQGTRLTVV.

This chain links TRBV11-3 with TRBJ2-1, with 7 nucleotides matching TRBD2. CDR3 length: 14 residues. The germline CDR1 and CDR2 sequences are SGHNT and YENEEA. V shed 6 bases, J shed 2 bases, and the junction held 4 bases outside the gene matches. The DNA for the CDR3 is TGTGCCAGCAGGAGGCTAGCGGCCTACAATGAGCAGTTCTTC. Amino acids: CASRRLAAYNEQFF.

The rearrangement joins TRBV15 to TRBJ1-5; possibly TRBD1 for D (5 bases). V shed 0 bases and J shed 6 bases, with 15 bases lying between them. Germline CDR1 LNHNV, CDR2 YYDKDF (reference sequence). The CDR3 covers 16 residues. CDR3 protein: CATSRDGGGAGQPQHF. The CDR3 nucleotides are TGTGCCACCAGCAGAGATGGGGGAGGGGCGGGTCAGCCCCAGCATTTT. The variable domain in full, with the rest retrieved from reference TRBV15 and TRBJ1-5, is DAMVIQNPRYQVTQFGKPVTLSCSQTLNHNVMYWYQQKSSQAPKLLFHYYDKDFNNEADTPDNFQSRRPNTSFCFLDIRSPGLGDTAMYLCATSRDGGGAGQPQHFGDGTRLSIL.

A word on this clone: Other DNA sequences in the sample encode the same CDR3. The rearrangement joins TRBV18 to TRBJ2-5; 9 bases fit TRBD2. The ends lost 3 bases at V and 2 bases at J; junction bases unmatched: 1. This CDR3 has 14 residues. The germline V gene has CDR1 KGHSH and CDR2 LQKENI. The CDR3 here is CASSPTSGQETQYF. CDR3 DNA sequence: TGTGCCAGCTCACCGACTAGCGGACAAGAGACCCAGTACTTC.

The chain joins TRBV19 to TRBJ1-1; 7 nucleotides line up with TRBD1. V was pared by 3 bases and J by 8 bases, with 12 bases of the junction left unmatched. Germline V lookup: CDR1 LNHDA, CDR2 SQIVND (reference sequence). The CDR3 sequence is 15 residues long. The CDR3 here is CASSIGTVAAFEAFF. CDR3 in DNA: TGTGCCAGTAGTATTGGGACAGTCGCAGCTTTCGAAGCTTTCTTT.